This T cell receptor (beta chain) was sequenced in a study of blood T cells in healthy people across ages. Study-level findings and limits: Percentage of naive T cells showed a strong correlation with TCR beta diversity.

This clonotype appeared a few times. What it binds is not known. A single base separates this from a much larger clone, so it may be a read error. Together with a sample-barcoded 5' primer, a J-beta primer mix was included in a second PCR lasting 7 to 11 cycles. TCRdb reprocessed the 5' RACE reads via MiXCR and lists one record per CDR3 protein. The sample lists approximately 700,000 distinct CDR3 sequences, about 32% occurring once. This CDR3 contains 14 residues. Germline CDR1 reads SGHDT; CDR2 reads YYEEEE. The sequencing sample was made of blood. The chain uses TRBV5-6 and TRBJ2-1; D ambiguous. The end of the DNA fits TRBJ2-7 better, so the J call may be wrong. The TCR was taken from a woman aged 80 or over in good health. CDR3 bases: TGTGCCAGCAGCTTGTTCCGACACTACAATGAGCAGTACTTC. Translation gives CASSLFRHYNEQYF.